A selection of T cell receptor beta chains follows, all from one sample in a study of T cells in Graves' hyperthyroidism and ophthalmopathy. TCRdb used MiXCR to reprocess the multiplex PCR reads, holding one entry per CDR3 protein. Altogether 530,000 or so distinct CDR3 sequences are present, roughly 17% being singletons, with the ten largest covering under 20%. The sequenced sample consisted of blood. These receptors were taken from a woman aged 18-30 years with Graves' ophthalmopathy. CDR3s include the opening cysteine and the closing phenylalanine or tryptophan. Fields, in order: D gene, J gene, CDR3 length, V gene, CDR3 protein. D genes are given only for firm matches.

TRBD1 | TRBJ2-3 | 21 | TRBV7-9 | CASSEWGTGGLTRPHTDTQYF
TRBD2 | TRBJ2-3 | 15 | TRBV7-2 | CASRPLAGVTDTQYF
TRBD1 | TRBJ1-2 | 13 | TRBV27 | CASSTTGFYGYTF
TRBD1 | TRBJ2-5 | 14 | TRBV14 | CASSQFRGPETQYF
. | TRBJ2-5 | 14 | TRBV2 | CATSDGGGQETQYF
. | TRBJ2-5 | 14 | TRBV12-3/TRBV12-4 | CASSFSDSQETQYF
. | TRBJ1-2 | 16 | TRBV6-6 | CASSYGTPGSDYGYTF
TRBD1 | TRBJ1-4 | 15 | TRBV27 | CASSSLDRANEKLFF
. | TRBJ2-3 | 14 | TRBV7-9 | CASSLAEGSNTQYF
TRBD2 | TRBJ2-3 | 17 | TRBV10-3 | CAISGKFAGGPADTQYF
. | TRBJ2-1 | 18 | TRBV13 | CASSLRIGRASSYNEQFF
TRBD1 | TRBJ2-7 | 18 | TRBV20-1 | CSARAGGSPGQGAYEQYF
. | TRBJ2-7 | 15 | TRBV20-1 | CSARDQLGDACEQYF
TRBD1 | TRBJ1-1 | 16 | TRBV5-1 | CASSLRTGRANTEAFF
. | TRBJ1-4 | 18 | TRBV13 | CASSLGGSPGPSGEKLFF
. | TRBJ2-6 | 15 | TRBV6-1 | CASSPGTTGANVLTF
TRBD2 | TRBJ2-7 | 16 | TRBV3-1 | CASRPGTSGRGGEQYF
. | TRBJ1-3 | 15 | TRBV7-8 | CASSLVGNSGNTIYF
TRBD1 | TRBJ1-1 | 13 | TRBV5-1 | CASSGQGDTEAFF
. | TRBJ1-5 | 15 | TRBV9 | CASSLQGSSDQPQHF
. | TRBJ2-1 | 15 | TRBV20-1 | CSATLLELQRNEQFF
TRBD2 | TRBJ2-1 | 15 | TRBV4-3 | CASSQGREGYNEQFF
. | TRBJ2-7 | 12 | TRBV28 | CATMDASYEQYF
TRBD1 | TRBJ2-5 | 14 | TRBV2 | CASSGTGSGETQYF
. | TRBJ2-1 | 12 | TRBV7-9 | CASRKDSNEQFF
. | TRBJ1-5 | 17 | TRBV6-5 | CASSYSAFGNSNQPQHF
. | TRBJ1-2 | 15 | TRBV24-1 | CATSDRDIPIHGYTF
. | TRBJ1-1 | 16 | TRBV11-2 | CASSLSSGGGDTEAFF
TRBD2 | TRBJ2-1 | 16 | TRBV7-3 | CASSLVSTSDYNEQFF
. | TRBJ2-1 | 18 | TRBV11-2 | CASSLDLWIVEKANEQFF
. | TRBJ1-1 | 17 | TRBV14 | CASSQEKGGTVNTEAFF